A single TCR beta chain is shown here with its context. Per the authors' pipeline: Estimates of nucleated cell counts were drawn from the amplification of reference gene primers. Profiled with immunoSEQ multiplex PCR; TCRdb holds only in-frame clones, not every one. V and J calls and clone size are copied from that table; D and trimming were computed from the DNA. Among 200,000 to 250,000 clones, 87% were seen once, and the ten largest hold 10% to 13%. This CDR3 region has 15 residues. Trimming pared 1 base from V and 3 bases from J, leaving 10 bases between. CDR1 is SGHRS and CDR2 is YFSETQ in the germline V gene. The sample is drawn from a study of blood T cell repertoires in COVID-19. The cohort comprised adults aged roughly 18 to 90 years residing in approximately 25 US areas. Participant-given clinical history determined each cohort assignment. Cohort 3 recovery required two negative PCRs, clearance, or symptom resolution.

The chain carries TRBV5-1 and TRBJ1-4; weak D call: TRBD1 (6 bases). This sequence originates from a man aged 30-40 years who had recovered from COVID-19. Sequencing input: PBMCs or T cells enriched from blood (not recorded which). In DNA form, the CDR3 reads TGCGCCAGCAGCTTGAGAGAGGGGGCTAATGAAAAACTGTTTTTT. Residues: CASSLREGANEKLFF.